This entry lists 8 T cell receptor beta chains sequenced from one sample in a study of blood T cell repertoires in COVID-19. Here immunoSEQ multiplex PCR was the method, and the copy in TCRdb shows in-frame clones only, minus some. The sample holds 73,000 or so clones; about nine tenths are singletons and the top ten take roughly 8.1%. Source material: peripheral blood. All receptors come from a young man with acute or convalescent COVID-19.

V gene TRBV29-1 combines with J gene TRBJ2-6; D is unclear. The CDR3 spans 17 residues. Germline CDR1 is SQVTM and CDR2 is ANQGSEA. V was shortened by 1 base and J by 0 bases, with 13 bases between the two germline ends. The CDR3 loop reads CSVEGAGHFSGANVLTF. The CDR3 DNA sequence: TGCAGCGTTGAAGGGGCAGGCCATTTCTCTGGGGCCAACGTCCTGACTTTC.

This rearrangement joins TRBV28 to TRBJ2-5, with 11 bases that match TRBD1. CDR1 and CDR2 from the germline V gene are MDHEN and SYDVKM. The CDR3 totals 14 residues. J was trimmed by 4 bases and V by 6 bases; bases with no gene match: 4. CDR3 sequence: CASRTGQGGETQYF. CDR3 DNA: TGTGCCAGCAGGACGGGACAGGGGGGAGAGACCCAGTACTTC.

The V gene is TRBV9, the J gene TRBJ2-3; D might be TRBD2 (6 bases). This CDR3 is 14 amino acids long. CDR1 is SGDLS, CDR2 YYNGEE, per germline. With 2 bases removed from V and 0 bases from J, the gap between germline ends came to 7 bases. The CDR3 loop is CASSVGGSTDTQYF. In DNA, the CDR3 is TGTGCCAGCAGCGTGGGGGGAAGCACAGATACGCAGTATTTT.

This clone was observed a few times. The genes are TRBV6-1 and TRBJ1-2; 10 bases agree with TRBD1. The trim removed 3 bases at V and 8 bases at J, leaving 6 bases unmatched. Germline V lookup: CDR1 MNHNS, CDR2 SASEGT. This CDR3 region has 14 residues. Here the CDR3 DNA reads TGTGCCAGCAGTGAGGAGACAGGGGGCAGCGGCTACACCTTC. Its protein is CASSEETGGSGYTF.

J is TRBJ2-7 and V is TRBV7-9; D is uncertain. With 5 bases removed from V and 0 bases from J, the gap between germline ends came to 11 bases. Germline V CDR1 and CDR2: SEHNR, FQNEAQ (reference sequence). CDR3 size: 14 residues. CDR3 bases: TGTGCCAGCAGCCTACCAACGAACTCCTACGAGCAGTACTTC. This translates into CASSLPTNSYEQYF.

CDR3 nucleotides: TGTGCCAGCAGCCCAGAGTCCGGGACAGCTTATGGCTACACCTTC. Its protein product is CASSPESGTAYGYTF. The V and J genes are TRBV7-2 and TRBJ1-2, with 7 bases fitting TRBD1. The CDR3 is 15 residues long. Germline CDR1 and CDR2: SGHTA and FQGNSA. The V gene end was trimmed by 5 bases and the J gene end by 5 bases; junction bases not matched to a gene: 11.

The chain carries TRBV15 and TRBJ2-5, with D uncertain. The CDR3 loop spans 16 amino acids. Germline CDR1 and CDR2: LNHNV and YYDKDF (reference sequence). Trimming cost V 5 bases and J 3 bases, with 19 bases left between them. CDR3 DNA: TGTGCCACCAGCTCCCGGGTCAAACTATTAAAAGAGACCCAGTACTTC. Its protein product is CATSSRVKLLKETQYF.

CDR3 in DNA: TGTGCCAGCAGCTTGGGTGGGACAACTAGCACAGATACGCAGTATTTT. Translated: CASSLGGTTSTDTQYF. The rearrangement joins TRBV5-5 to TRBJ2-3, with a possible D match to TRBD1 (6 bases). This CDR3 spans 16 amino acids. Between the trimmed V and J ends, which lost 0 bases and 0 bases, there was a span of 11 bases. Germline assignment: CDR1 SGHKS and CDR2 YYEKEE (reference sequence).